The clone carrying this T cell receptor (beta chain) was observed a few times. What it recognizes is unknown. TCRdb analysed the reads with MiXCR anew, one entry per CDR3 protein. This table has some 200,000 distinct CDR3 sequences, about 38% appearing once. Trimming left V 5 bases short and J 8 bases short, with 15 bases between. The germline V gene has CDR1 MNHEY and CDR2 SMNVEV (reference sequence). This CDR3 has 13 residues. The source of the sample is a study of T cell repertoires in cytomegalovirus infection. Study-level background: Both recently identified HLA-C-restricted and well-studied HLA-B-restricted CMV epitopes were used in the study. Study-wide results and caveats: The response measured ex vivo was dominated by TCR beta clonotypes (HLA-C-restricted and CMV-specific).

The clonotype originates from a human donor in good health (CMV status not recorded). Some clones in this sample may be carry-over from other donors' samples. The chain uses TRBV27 and TRBJ1-2, with D unresolved. Sequenced material: CD8+ T cells from cultured PBMCs, taken from culture after CMV antigen stimulation. CDR3 amino acids: CASSKGPHRGYTF. CDR3 sequence (DNA): TGTGCCAGCAGTAAAGGGCCCCATCGAGGCTACACCTTC.